These T cell receptor beta chains were read from a single sample in a study of cytomegalovirus exposure and HLA in healthy donors. The repertoire was sequenced with immunoSEQ multiplex PCR; TCRdb's copy has only in-frame clones and lacks some. The table records about 40,000 clones, about two thirds of them present only once. Material: PBMCs. All receptors come from a man aged 55 to 69 in good health and CMV-seropositive. CDR3s include the opening cysteine and the closing phenylalanine or tryptophan. A D gene is named only where the DNA matches it firmly. Clone size appears in some rows only: once, few, many, or a class for an expanded clone.

CDR3aa | len | v_gene | abundance | d_gene
CASSLEVAGARGNEQFF | 17 | TRBV5-6 | . | TRBD2
CASSPGQGITGELFF | 15 | TRBV7-7 | . | TRBD1
CAWSVLSSYNEQFF | 14 | TRBV30 | few | .
CASSPPTSPNTGELFF | 16 | TRBV5-4 | few | .
CSVEIPRNTEAFF | 13 | TRBV29-1 | . | .
CASRNPGQWTYEQYF | 15 | TRBV28 | . | TRBD1
CASSGDREYNEQFF | 14 | TRBV4-3 | . | TRBD1
CASSNYGTPTTDEQFF | 16 | TRBV27 | . | .
CASSVAGTGGRETQYF | 16 | TRBV9 | . | TRBD1
CASSPGGRQPYEQYF | 15 | TRBV11-2 | once | TRBD2
CASSFFGLYEQYF | 13 | TRBV7-2 | . | .
CASSYWSSGSYEQFF | 15 | TRBV6-5 | . | TRBD2
CASSLYDRSYGYTF | 14 | TRBV7-2 | . | .
CATQGLPSSYNEQFF | 15 | TRBV15 | . | .
CASRTTGNIQYF | 12 | TRBV28 | . | .
CASSSLGQAGDTQYF | 15 | TRBV28 | . | TRBD1
CASSSDRDHEQYF | 13 | TRBV7-9 | . | TRBD1
CASQRGRDYNEQFF | 14 | TRBV6-1 | few | .
CASSLGVGEQYF | 12 | TRBV7-2 | . | .
CASSQDPTLETQYF | 14 | TRBV4-1 | once | .
CASSYSATASKLFF | 14 | TRBV6-6 | few | .
CASSLVPAGYTGELFF | 16 | TRBV7-2 | . | TRBD2
CASSPGQTSWDAGETQYF | 18 | TRBV19 | . | TRBD1
CASSESQGAATEAFF | 15 | TRBV6-6 | once | TRBD1
CASSRLAGPLEEQYF | 15 | TRBV7-6 | . | TRBD2
CASSQGAGAAYNEQFF | 16 | TRBV4-2 | . | .
CASSWGGTGVNEKLFF | 16 | TRBV7-9 | . | TRBD1
CASSVGASGRSYNEQFF | 17 | TRBV9 | . | TRBD2
CAWSATGGPADTQYF | 15 | TRBV30 | . | TRBD1
CASSSPGERYSNTGELFF | 18 | TRBV5-1 | . | .
CASSLSGLIQYF | 12 | TRBV28 | few | .
CASSLRVSEAFF | 12 | TRBV7-2 | . | .
CASSLGTGFSPLHF | 14 | TRBV6-1 | . | TRBD1
CASKRMNTEAFF | 12 | TRBV2 | . | .
CAWSPRDYGYTF | 12 | TRBV30 | . | .
CASSPGTGDETQYF | 14 | TRBV18 | once | TRBD1
CASSFLFGSEQFF | 13 | TRBV7-3 | once | .
CASSVSVVQDNEQFF | 15 | TRBV9 | . | .
CASTSRSQPQHF | 12 | TRBV28 | once | .
CASSLRGGTDTQYF | 14 | TRBV5-4 | . | TRBD2
CASSLEGGNQPQHF | 14 | TRBV5-1 | few | .
CSVAVSSIPYRNEAFF | 16 | TRBV29-1 | . | .
CASSLRRVEYF | 11 | TRBV5-6 | . | .
CASSIGGILTDTQYF | 15 | TRBV19 | few | .
CSVGDRETQYF | 11 | TRBV29-1 | few | .
CASSLVGLAVNEQFF | 15 | TRBV5-6 | . | TRBD2
CASSVVSGGGETQYF | 15 | TRBV9 | . | TRBD1
CASSQGDEKLFF | 12 | TRBV4-3 | . | .
CASSQVAFSSEQFF | 14 | TRBV4-3 | . | .
CASSLEQGGGYTF | 13 | TRBV7-2 | . | .
CRTSGGLNTEAFF | 13 | TRBV29-1 | few | TRBD1
CASSVEGGNQPQHF | 14 | TRBV9 | few | .
CASSLGQPTEAFF | 13 | TRBV5-1 | . | .
CASGRTGGHYEQYF | 14 | TRBV2 | once | TRBD1